The present T cell receptor beta chain was sequenced within a study of blood T cells in healthy people across ages. The authors ran a second PCR of about 7 to 12 cycles using a sample-barcoded 5' primer and a J-beta primer mix. MiXCR, applied by TCRdb to the 5' RACE reads, yields one record per CDR3 protein. The sample includes about 930,000 distinct CDR3 sequences, almost 30% of them seen just once. Germline V CDR1 and CDR2: SNHLY, FYNNEI. V shed 3 bases and J shed 5 bases, with 2 bases lying between them. This CDR3 is built from 12 residues. Another study also made use of these data, one on T cells of mothers and their children.

Material: blood. The V gene is TRBV2, the J gene TRBJ1-6, with unresolved D. This clonotype was obtained from a woman aged 40 to 50 in good health. In nucleotides, the CDR3 is TGTGCCAGCAGTGAGGATAATTCACCCCTCCACTTT. Residues: CASSEDNSPLHF.